The present TCR beta chain was sequenced within a study of cytomegalovirus exposure and HLA in healthy donors. Notes on the study in general: The majority of CMV-associated TCR beta chains were reported as apparently HLA-restricted in a later analysis. TCR beta sequences reportedly predicted most subjects' HLA-A and HLA-B alleles accurately. Earlier analysis looked at TCR beta V segments, and most were productive about 87% or about 30% of the time.

Donors in the study were healthy people who gave bone marrow. Worth noting for this clone: No antigen is known for it.

Germline loops: CDR1 SGDLS, CDR2 YYNGEE. V lost 2 bases and J lost 0, with 12 bases in between. This CDR3 has 16 residues. A multiplex PCR was run with 60 Vbeta primers and 13 Jbeta primers. Here immunoSEQ multiplex PCR was the method, and the copy in TCRdb shows in-frame clones only, minus some. The sample gives roughly 150,000 clones, approximately 70% of which show up once; 1.6% is in the top ten. The J gene is TRBJ1-5, the V gene TRBV9; D call uncertain. The source material was PBMCs. The TCR comes from a woman aged 18 to 35 in good health and CMV-seronegative. The CDR3 DNA reads as TGTGCCAGCAGCGTTGAGACGACACCTAGCAATCAGCCCCAGCATTTT. It specifies CASSVETTPSNQPQHF. The whole variable domain, remainder taken from reference TRBV9 and TRBJ1-5, is DSGVTQTPKHLITATGQRVTLRCSPRSGDLSVYWYQQSLDQGLQFLIQYYNGEERAKGNILERFSAQQFPDLHSELNLSSLELGDSALYFCASSVETTPSNQPQHFGDGTRLSIL.